The source of this T cell receptor beta chain is a study of T cell repertoires in cytomegalovirus infection. Study overall: Selection of CMV epitopes for the study included recently identified HLA-C-restricted and well-studied HLA-B-restricted ones. The study's findings and limits: Within the response measured ex vivo, HLA-C-restricted CMV-specific TCR beta clonotypes were dominant. Totalled public TCR beta family frequency picked out people who carried CMV plus the relevant HLA.

The count of this clonotype is one. As yet, its antigen is unknown. V gave up 0 bases and J gave up 9 bases, with 12 bases separating them. Germline CDR1 SNHLY, CDR2 FYNNEI. The CDR3 is made up of 15 amino acids. Using its own MiXCR run on the reads, TCRdb lists one record per CDR3 protein. This sample yields 200,000 or so distinct CDR3 sequences, of which 35% to 45% are seen a single time; roughly three fifths belongs to the top ten. Sample: CD8+ T cells from cultured PBMCs, taken from culture after CMV antigen stimulation. The J gene is TRBJ1-6, the V gene TRBV2; a weak D match, TRBD1 (5 bases). This receptor was obtained from a human donor in good health (CMV status not recorded). Some clones in this sample may be carry-over from other donors' samples. The CDR3 nucleotides read TGTGCCAGCAGTGAAGCGGGAGGGGTAGGTTCACCCCTCCACTTT. As protein: CASSEAGGVGSPLHF.